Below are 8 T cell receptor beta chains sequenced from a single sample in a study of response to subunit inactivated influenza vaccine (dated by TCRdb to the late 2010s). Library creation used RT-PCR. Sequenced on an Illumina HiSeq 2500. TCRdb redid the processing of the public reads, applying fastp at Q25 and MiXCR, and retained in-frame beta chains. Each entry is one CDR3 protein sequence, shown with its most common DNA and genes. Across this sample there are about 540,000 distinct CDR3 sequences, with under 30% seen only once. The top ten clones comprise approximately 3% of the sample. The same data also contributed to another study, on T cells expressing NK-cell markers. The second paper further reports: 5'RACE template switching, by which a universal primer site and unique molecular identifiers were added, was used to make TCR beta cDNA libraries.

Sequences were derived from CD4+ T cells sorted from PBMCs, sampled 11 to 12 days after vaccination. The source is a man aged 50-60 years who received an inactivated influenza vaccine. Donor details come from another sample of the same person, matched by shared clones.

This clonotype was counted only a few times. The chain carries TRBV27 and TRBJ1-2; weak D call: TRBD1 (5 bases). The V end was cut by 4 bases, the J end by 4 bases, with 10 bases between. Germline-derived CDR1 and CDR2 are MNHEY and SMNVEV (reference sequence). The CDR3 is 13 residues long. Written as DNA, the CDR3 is TGTGCCAGCAGTTCGGGACGGACCTATGGCTACACCTTC. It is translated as CASSSGRTYGYTF.

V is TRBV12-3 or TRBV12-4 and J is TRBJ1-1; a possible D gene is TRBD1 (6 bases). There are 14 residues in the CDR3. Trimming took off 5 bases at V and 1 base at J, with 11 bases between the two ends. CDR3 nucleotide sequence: TGTGCCAGCAGTAAACAACAGGGGAACACTGAAGCTTTCTTT. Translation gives CASSKQQGNTEAFF.

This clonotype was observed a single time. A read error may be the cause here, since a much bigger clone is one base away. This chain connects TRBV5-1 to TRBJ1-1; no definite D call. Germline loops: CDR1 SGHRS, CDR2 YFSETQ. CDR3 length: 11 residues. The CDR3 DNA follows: TGCACCAGCAGCACCGACACTGAAGCTTTCTTT. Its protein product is CTSSTDTEAFF.

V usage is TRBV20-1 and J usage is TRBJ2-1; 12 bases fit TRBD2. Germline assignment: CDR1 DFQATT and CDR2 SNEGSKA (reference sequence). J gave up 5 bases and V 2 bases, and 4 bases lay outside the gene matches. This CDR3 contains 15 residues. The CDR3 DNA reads TGCAGTGCTAGAACTGGACTAGCGGGAAACAATGAGCAGTTCTTC. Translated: CSARTGLAGNNEQFF.

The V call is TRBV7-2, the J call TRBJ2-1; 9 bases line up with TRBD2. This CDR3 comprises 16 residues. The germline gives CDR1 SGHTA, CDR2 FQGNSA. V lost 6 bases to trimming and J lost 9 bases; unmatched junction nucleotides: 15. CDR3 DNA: TGTGCCAGCAGTCCTAGGGGTAGCGGGAGAAGAGGTGAGCAGTTCTTC. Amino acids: CASSPRGSGRRGEQFF.

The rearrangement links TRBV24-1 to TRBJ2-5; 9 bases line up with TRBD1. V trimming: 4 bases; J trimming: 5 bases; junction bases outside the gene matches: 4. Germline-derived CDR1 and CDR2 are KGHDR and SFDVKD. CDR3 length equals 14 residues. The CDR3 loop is CATSDPGQGETQYF. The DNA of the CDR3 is TGTGCCACCAGTGACCCAGGACAGGGGGAGACCCAGTACTTC.

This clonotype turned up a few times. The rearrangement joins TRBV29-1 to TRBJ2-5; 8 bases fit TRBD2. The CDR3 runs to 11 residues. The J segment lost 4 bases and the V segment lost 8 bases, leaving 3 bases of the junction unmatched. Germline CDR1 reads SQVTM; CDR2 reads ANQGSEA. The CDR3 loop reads CSKRESETQYF. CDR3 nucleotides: TGCAGCAAGCGGGAGTCAGAGACCCAGTACTTC.

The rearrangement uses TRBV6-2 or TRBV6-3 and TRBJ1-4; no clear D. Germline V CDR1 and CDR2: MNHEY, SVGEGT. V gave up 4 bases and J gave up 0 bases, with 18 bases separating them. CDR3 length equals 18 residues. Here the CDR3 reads CASSSGRRAETTNEKLFF. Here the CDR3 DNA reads TGTGCCAGCAGTTCAGGTCGTCGAGCGGAGACAACTAATGAAAAACTGTTTTTT.